This is a list of T cell receptor beta chains from one sample in a study of identical twins. TCRdb passed the 5' RACE reads through MiXCR, listing each CDR3 protein once. The sample comprises about 660,000 distinct CDR3 sequences, under 9% of which are singletons, and around 0.98% rests with the top ten. These data also featured in a second study, about yellow fever vaccine responses in identical twins.

What was sequenced was PBMCs. The receptors stem from a woman under 30 in good health. Both conserved end residues are part of each CDR3. The order of the fields is J gene, V gene, clone size, CDR3 protein. Size tells how often a clone was seen (once, few, many) or the class of an expanded clone, and some rows leave it out.

j_call: TRBJ2-3; v_call: TRBV12-3/TRBV12-4; clone_size: .; cdr3_aa: CASTLSLAGGDTQYF
j_call: TRBJ2-4; v_call: TRBV25-1; clone_size: many; cdr3_aa: CASSEPSQGNIQYF
j_call: TRBJ2-5; v_call: TRBV27; clone_size: few; cdr3_aa: CASSYPPGTVPSETQYF
j_call: TRBJ2-7; v_call: TRBV25-1; clone_size: many; cdr3_aa: CASSPIRGSNHEQYF
j_call: TRBJ2-5; v_call: TRBV15; clone_size: many; cdr3_aa: CATSRDRTSQETQYF
j_call: TRBJ2-2; v_call: TRBV12-3/TRBV12-4; clone_size: .; cdr3_aa: CASSFLGRNTGELFF
j_call: TRBJ2-5; v_call: TRBV29-1; clone_size: .; cdr3_aa: CSVAEGRETQYF
j_call: TRBJ2-7; v_call: TRBV4-3; clone_size: .; cdr3_aa: CASSQEASGSWSSYEQYF
j_call: TRBJ2-2; v_call: TRBV29-1; clone_size: few; cdr3_aa: CSAGDRGHFKELFF
j_call: TRBJ2-5; v_call: TRBV29-1; clone_size: many; cdr3_aa: CSVEDGRLLYQETQYF
j_call: TRBJ2-5; v_call: TRBV6-2/TRBV6-3; clone_size: few; cdr3_aa: CASSPGTEQETQYF
j_call: TRBJ2-1; v_call: TRBV5-1; clone_size: .; cdr3_aa: CASSWLAGSDEQFF
j_call: TRBJ1-2; v_call: TRBV6-1; clone_size: .; cdr3_aa: CASSEQGAYYGYTF
j_call: TRBJ2-7; v_call: TRBV20-1; clone_size: few; cdr3_aa: CSARGGEGRRSSYEQYF
j_call: TRBJ2-1; v_call: TRBV7-2; clone_size: few; cdr3_aa: CASSYSPGTMDEQFF
j_call: TRBJ2-7; v_call: TRBV11-3; clone_size: few; cdr3_aa: CASSLSGGTPYEQYF
j_call: TRBJ2-7; v_call: TRBV30; clone_size: .; cdr3_aa: CAWGTYEQYF
j_call: TRBJ2-3; v_call: TRBV12-3/TRBV12-4; clone_size: few; cdr3_aa: CAGGGLSADTQYF
j_call: TRBJ2-7; v_call: TRBV2; clone_size: .; cdr3_aa: CASSEVSSYEQYF
j_call: TRBJ2-1; v_call: TRBV30; clone_size: few; cdr3_aa: CAWSVPGKGDEQFF
j_call: TRBJ2-3; v_call: TRBV6-1; clone_size: .; cdr3_aa: CASRPRVGGLFTDTQYF
j_call: TRBJ2-7; v_call: TRBV5-5; clone_size: few; cdr3_aa: CASSRQPGTGWDEQYF
j_call: TRBJ2-7; v_call: TRBV12-3/TRBV12-4; clone_size: .; cdr3_aa: CAGSSTQGAQFYF
j_call: TRBJ2-7; v_call: TRBV6-1; clone_size: .; cdr3_aa: CATELLGPPASGEQYF
j_call: TRBJ2-2; v_call: TRBV5-8; clone_size: many; cdr3_aa: CASSIVNTGELFF
j_call: TRBJ2-1; v_call: TRBV25-1; clone_size: .; cdr3_aa: CASSLKGLAGVLFF
j_call: TRBJ1-6; v_call: TRBV6-6; clone_size: few; cdr3_aa: CASSPVGPLHF
j_call: TRBJ2-3; v_call: TRBV6-5; clone_size: .; cdr3_aa: CASSYSRWGDTQYF
j_call: TRBJ2-7; v_call: TRBV19; clone_size: .; cdr3_aa: CASSFKAAGLYEQYF
j_call: TRBJ2-7; v_call: TRBV12-3/TRBV12-4; clone_size: .; cdr3_aa: CASSWVGRGGGEQYF
j_call: TRBJ2-7; v_call: TRBV6-1; clone_size: .; cdr3_aa: CASGDQGGSSYEQNF
j_call: TRBJ2-7; v_call: TRBV20-1; clone_size: .; cdr3_aa: CSGRGQDGHEQYF
j_call: TRBJ1-1; v_call: TRBV10-2; clone_size: .; cdr3_aa: CASSDGPRNTEAFF
j_call: TRBJ2-3; v_call: TRBV12-5; clone_size: .; cdr3_aa: CASAKAGSRTDTQYF
j_call: TRBJ2-5; v_call: TRBV20-1; clone_size: .; cdr3_aa: CSARTSGEPRETQYF
j_call: TRBJ2-5; v_call: TRBV30; clone_size: .; cdr3_aa: CAWSVLAGVYQETQYF
j_call: TRBJ2-2; v_call: TRBV20-1; clone_size: .; cdr3_aa: CSASRTTNTGELFF
j_call: TRBJ2-7; v_call: TRBV4-1; clone_size: few; cdr3_aa: CASSQTGTSGSGEQYF
j_call: TRBJ2-7; v_call: TRBV27; clone_size: few; cdr3_aa: CASRAGAGHEQYF
j_call: TRBJ2-1; v_call: TRBV7-2; clone_size: few; cdr3_aa: CASKGTGSQQFF
j_call: TRBJ2-7; v_call: TRBV3-1; clone_size: .; cdr3_aa: CASSQVGIGEQYF
j_call: TRBJ2-5; v_call: TRBV7-6; clone_size: .; cdr3_aa: CASSLGRDHQETQYF
j_call: TRBJ2-5; v_call: TRBV7-3; clone_size: few; cdr3_aa: CASSERTGTSGETQYF
j_call: TRBJ2-1; v_call: TRBV6-2/TRBV6-3; clone_size: .; cdr3_aa: CASSYSGAGVTYNEQFF
j_call: TRBJ2-7; v_call: TRBV5-1; clone_size: few; cdr3_aa: CASSLQVTDGHEQYF
j_call: TRBJ2-7; v_call: TRBV14; clone_size: .; cdr3_aa: CASSHEGQARSYEQYF